This record covers a single TCR beta chain. The target antigen is unknown. MiXCR was run by TCRdb on the reads, yielding one entry per CDR3 protein. The sample has about 920,000 distinct CDR3 sequences, around 30% seen once. This sample stems from a study of T cell repertoires in cytomegalovirus infection. The germline V gene encodes CDR1 MNHEY and CDR2 SVGEGT. The CDR3 length is 15 residues. Trimming pared 2 bases from V and 3 bases from J, leaving 13 bases between. The TCR comes from a human donor in good health (CMV status not recorded). Some clones in this sample may be carry-over from other donors' samples. This chain uses TRBV6-2 or TRBV6-3 with TRBJ2-5; D unresolved. Material: cultured CD8+ T cells from PBMCs, obtained from culture after CMV antigen stimulation. As DNA, the CDR3 is TGTGCCAGCAGTTACGGTGCTTTCTTGGAAGAGACCCAGTACTTC. As protein: CASSYGAFLEETQYF.